Presented here are 4 T cell receptor beta chains from one specimen sequenced in a study of memory CD4+ T cells and cytomegalovirus serostatus. The sort gate was single viable CD3+CD4+CD8-CD45RO+ cells for memory CD4+ T cells. Generated by immunoSEQ multiplex PCR, the TCRdb table keeps only in-frame clones and is missing some. The sample lists some 95,000 clones, about 80% seen once, with less than 4% in the top ten. The specimen was memory CD4+ T cells from blood. The receptors shown here come from an adult in good health and CMV-seropositive.

This rearrangement joins TRBV10-3 to TRBJ2-2, with D possibly called TRBD1 or TRBD2 (7 bases each). The CDR3 sequence is 16 residues long. The ends were cut back, 4 bases at V and 5 bases at J, with 17 bases in the middle. The germline gives CDR1 ENHRY, CDR2 SYGVKD. Here the CDR3 reads CAISAGGGEETGELFF. CDR3 DNA sequence: TGTGCCATCAGTGCAGGGGGGGGTGAGGAGACCGGGGAGCTGTTTTTT.

This chain joins TRBV19 and TRBJ2-2, with a tentative D call TRBD2 (6 bases). This CDR3 contains 14 residues. Trimming shortened V by 7 bases and J by 7 bases, and 16 bases separated the two germline ends. Germline CDR1 LNHDA, CDR2 SQIVND (reference sequence). CDR3 sequence reads: CASTVRSGVGELFF. As DNA, the CDR3 is TGTGCCAGTACCGTTAGATCGGGAGTCGGGGAGCTGTTTTTT.

The chain recombines TRBV7-9 with TRBJ1-5, with D maybe TRBD1 (6 bases). Trimming removed 5 bases from V and 8 bases from J, with 13 bases in between. The CDR3 sequence is 13 residues long. The germline V gene encodes CDR1 SEHNR and CDR2 FQNEAQ (reference sequence). CDR3 nucleotide sequence: TGTGCCAGCAGCGGGGGGGGCCTGGAGCCCCAGCATTTT. The encoded protein is CASSGGGLEPQHF.

CDR3: CASSSYGGDSYEQYF. CDR3 nucleotides: TGTGCCAGCAGCTCTTATGGGGGGGACTCCTACGAGCAGTACTTC. The chain links TRBV7-9 to TRBJ2-7, with 7 bases matching TRBD2. Germline V lookup: CDR1 SEHNR, CDR2 FQNEAQ (reference sequence). The CDR3 is 15 residues long. J was trimmed by 0 bases and V by 4 bases; bases with no gene match: 6.